Listed below are T cell receptor beta chains from one sample, sequenced in a study of T cell responses to AZD1222 COVID-19 vaccine. The repertoire was sequenced with immunoSEQ multiplex PCR; TCRdb's copy has only in-frame clones and lacks some. This sample yields some 120,000 clones, of which 85% to 95% are seen a single time; over 6.5% belongs to the top ten. The source material was peripheral blood, sampled on day 0 of AZD1222 vaccination. The receptor source for this set is an adult in good health. CDR3s include the opening cysteine and the closing phenylalanine or tryptophan. Fields, in order: V gene, J gene, clone size, D gene, CDR3 DNA, CDR3 protein. A D gene is named only where the DNA matches it firmly. Some rows mark clone size as missing; the rest say once, few, many or name a class of expanded clone.

v_call: TRBV27
j_call: TRBJ1-5
clone_size: NA
d_call: TRBD1
cdr3_nt: TGTGCCAGCAGTACCGCCCGGGACAGGGATCAGCCCCAGCATTTT
cdr3_aa: CASSTARDRDQPQHF

v_call: TRBV3-1/TRBV3-2
j_call: TRBJ1-2
clone_size: NA
d_call: NA
cdr3_nt: TGTGCCAGCAGCCAAGCCTATGGCTACACCTTC
cdr3_aa: CASSQAYGYTF

v_call: TRBV9
j_call: TRBJ2-2
clone_size: NA
d_call: NA
cdr3_nt: TGTGCCAGCAGCCGGGTGACCGGGGAGCTGTTTTTT
cdr3_aa: CASSRVTGELFF

v_call: TRBV6-1
j_call: TRBJ1-6
clone_size: NA
d_call: NA
cdr3_nt: TGTGCCAGCAGTGAAGTCGGGGGGGCCGACTATAATTCACCCCTCCACTTT
cdr3_aa: CASSEVGGADYNSPLHF

v_call: TRBV9
j_call: TRBJ1-5
clone_size: NA
d_call: TRBD1
cdr3_nt: TGTGCCAGCAGCAGCGGACAGGGTAGCAATCAGCCCCAGCATTTT
cdr3_aa: CASSSGQGSNQPQHF

v_call: TRBV30
j_call: TRBJ2-7
clone_size: NA
d_call: TRBD1
cdr3_nt: TGTGCCTGGAGCTCGGGACAGGGGGCCCACGAGCAGTACTTC
cdr3_aa: CAWSSGQGAHEQYF

v_call: TRBV6-5
j_call: TRBJ1-2
clone_size: NA
d_call: TRBD1
cdr3_nt: TGTGCCAGCAGTTACAGGGTCAGGGGGCCTGATGGCTACACCTTC
cdr3_aa: CASSYRVRGPDGYTF

v_call: TRBV2
j_call: TRBJ2-6
clone_size: NA
d_call: NA
cdr3_nt: TGTGCCAGCTTAACAGACTCTGGGGCCAACGTCCTGACTTTC
cdr3_aa: CASLTDSGANVLTF

v_call: TRBV27
j_call: TRBJ2-1
clone_size: NA
d_call: TRBD2
cdr3_nt: TGTGCCAGCAGCATTCCCCGTGGACTAGCGGGCTACAATGAGCAGTTCTTC
cdr3_aa: CASSIPRGLAGYNEQFF

v_call: TRBV6-5
j_call: TRBJ2-3
clone_size: NA
d_call: NA
cdr3_nt: TGTGCCAGCAGGTCCGCGGGCCCAGATACGCAGTATTTT
cdr3_aa: CASRSAGPDTQYF

v_call: TRBV4-2
j_call: TRBJ2-3
clone_size: once
d_call: TRBD2
cdr3_nt: TGTGCCAGCAGCCAAGATGGACTAGCGGGAGCACCCACAGATACGCAGTATTTT
cdr3_aa: CASSQDGLAGAPTDTQYF

v_call: TRBV13
j_call: TRBJ2-7
clone_size: NA
d_call: TRBD1
cdr3_nt: TGTGCCAGCAGAGCCGGGACAGAATCCTACGAGCAGTACTTC
cdr3_aa: CASRAGTESYEQYF

v_call: TRBV7-2
j_call: TRBJ1-2
clone_size: few
d_call: NA
cdr3_nt: TGTGCCAGCAGCTCTTCTCTGACAGCCTCACTCTATGGCTACACCTTC
cdr3_aa: CASSSSLTASLYGYTF

v_call: TRBV14
j_call: TRBJ1-2
clone_size: NA
d_call: NA
cdr3_nt: TGTGCCAGCAGCCAAGGACATACCTATGGCTACACCTTC
cdr3_aa: CASSQGHTYGYTF

v_call: TRBV28
j_call: TRBJ1-2
clone_size: NA
d_call: NA
cdr3_nt: TGTGCCAGCAGTTTAAGTCCCTATGGCTACACCTTC
cdr3_aa: CASSLSPYGYTF

v_call: TRBV27
j_call: TRBJ1-5
clone_size: NA
d_call: NA
cdr3_nt: TGTGCCAGCAGTTCCTTAATTCCACGGACAGACAGCAATCAGCCCCAGCATTTT
cdr3_aa: CASSSLIPRTDSNQPQHF

v_call: TRBV10-3
j_call: TRBJ2-7
clone_size: NA
d_call: TRBD2
cdr3_nt: TGTGCCATCAGTGAGGTTCTAGCGGGAGGGGCCTACTACGAGCAGTACTTC
cdr3_aa: CAISEVLAGGAYYEQYF

v_call: TRBV28
j_call: TRBJ1-2
clone_size: NA
d_call: NA
cdr3_nt: TGTGCCAGCAGTGAACTCGGAAACCTGAAGGCAAGCTATGGCTACACCTTC
cdr3_aa: CASSELGNLKASYGYTF

v_call: TRBV30
j_call: TRBJ2-5
clone_size: NA
d_call: TRBD1
cdr3_nt: TGTGCCTGGAGTGTATACAGCAGGACAGGCCGGCTGGGGACCCAGTACTTC
cdr3_aa: CAWSVYSRTGRLGTQYF